Sequencing of this TCR beta chain was carried out in a study of shared clonotypes between healthy human individuals. General observations from the study: Richness estimates generally favored naive over memory subsets.

The table came from immunoSEQ multiplex PCR; TCRdb's copy has only in-frame clones and leaves some out. The data show around 2.1 million clones, about 93% seen once. Germline loops: CDR1 SGHRS, CDR2 YFSETQ. This CDR3 comprises 14 residues. V lost 4 bases and J lost 3, with 10 bases in between. To note about this clone: Its antigen is as yet unknown.

Only CD45RO-negative cells positively selected for CCR7 counted as naive CD8 cells, so terminally differentiated effector memory CD45RA+ cells were excluded. The rearrangement uses TRBV5-1 and TRBJ1-4; the D gene is possibly TRBD1 (6 bases). Sequenced: naive CD8+ T cells from PBMCs. The receptor comes from a man younger than 30 in good health. Some clones in this sample may be carry-over from other donors' samples. The CDR3 is CASSPQGPNEKLFF. The DNA for the CDR3 is TGCGCCAGCAGCCCTCAGGGGCCTAATGAAAAACTGTTTTTT.